Each of the 15 T cell receptor beta chains below was sequenced from the same sample in a study of blood T cell repertoires in COVID-19 (dated by TCRdb to 2020 to 2022). Libraries were built with the immunoSEQ multiplex PCR assay. Sourced from immuneACCESS, this table was stored by TCRdb with only in-frame sequences that have V and J called. A share of the clones is absent; for the studies checked, an unresolved V gene accounts for under half, and the remainder has no known explanation. Across this sample there are approximately 150,000 clones, with 80% to 90% seen only once. Approximately 3% of the sample belongs to the ten largest clones. Sequenced sample: peripheral blood. The receptor set was obtained from a woman aged 60 to 75 with active COVID-19.

V usage is TRBV11-2 and J usage is TRBJ1-3; D not certain. The germline V gene has CDR1 SGHAT and CDR2 FQNNGV. This CDR3 has 18 residues. V was shortened by 4 bases and J by 0 bases, with 19 bases between the two germline ends. CDR3 sequence: CASSSTYLRLGSGNTIYF. The CDR3 nucleotides read TGTGCCAGCAGCTCAACATACCTCAGGTTGGGCTCTGGAAACACCATATATTTT.

This chain uses TRBV7-2 with TRBJ2-3; 8 bases align to TRBD2. The germline gives CDR1 SGHTA, CDR2 FQGNSA. The CDR3 totals 16 residues. Losses at the gene ends were 5 bases for V and 5 bases for J; bases not matched to a gene: 12. CDR3: CASSPGGAGVGDTQYF. CDR3 in DNA: TGTGCCAGCAGCCCCGGGGGAGCGGGAGTGGGAGATACGCAGTATTTT.

The chain uses TRBV5-1 and TRBJ2-7; tentative D call: TRBD1 (6 bases). The CDR3 has 15 residues. V was clipped by 2 bases and J by 3 bases, with 15 bases between them. The germline gives CDR1 SGHRS, CDR2 YFSETQ. CDR3 nucleotide sequence: TGCGCCAGCAGCTTTAACCCCAGGGGAAACTACGAGCAGTACTTC. It is translated as CASSFNPRGNYEQYF.

V usage is TRBV3-1 (or the pseudogene TRBV3-2) and J usage is TRBJ2-3; no reliable D call. Germline V lookup: CDR1 LGHDT, CDR2 YNNKEL (reference sequence). Trimming removed 3 bases from V and 4 bases from J, with 14 bases in between. CDR3 length: 15 amino acids. CDR3 residues: CASSQPSSTADTQYF. In DNA, the CDR3 is TGTGCCAGCAGCCAGCCTAGTTCAACGGCAGATACGCAGTATTTT.

This clone was observed a few times. The chain carries TRBV9 and TRBJ2-7, with D possibly being TRBD2 (6 bases). There are 16 residues in the CDR3. V lost 3 bases, J lost 0 bases, and 16 bases lay in between. Germline CDR1 and CDR2: SGDLS and YYNGEE. The CDR3 nucleotides are TGTGCCAGCAGCGCGGCTCGGGAGACCTCCTCCTACGAGCAGTACTTC. Amino acid sequence: CASSAARETSSYEQYF.

The V call is TRBV9, the J call TRBJ1-1; no clear D gene. CDR1 is SGDLS, CDR2 YYNGEE, per germline. Trimming shortened V by 4 bases and J by 0 bases, and 7 bases separated the two germline ends. The CDR3 length is 13 residues. CDR3 sequence (DNA): TGTGCCAGCAGCTCTCAGATGAACACTGAAGCTTTCTTT. Translation gives CASSSQMNTEAFF.

The rearrangement uses TRBV7-9 and TRBJ2-5; 11 nucleotides align to TRBD2. Trimming removed 0 bases from V and 6 bases from J; junction bases left unmatched: 6. Germline lookup yields CDR1 SEHNR and CDR2 FQNEAQ (reference sequence). The CDR3 sequence is 16 residues long. The CDR3 protein is CASSLASSGGYKTQYF. Written as DNA, the CDR3 is TGTGCCAGCAGCTTAGCGTCTAGCGGGGGGTATAAGACCCAGTACTTC.

The J gene is TRBJ1-3, the V gene TRBV4-2; 10 positions match TRBD1. Germline values: CDR1 LGHNA, CDR2 YNFKEQ. The CDR3 has 16 amino acids. The junction had 1 base not matched to a gene; V was cut back by 0 bases and J by 2 bases. CDR3 sequence (DNA): TGTGCCAGCAGCCAAGAAGGACAGGGGGCTGGAAACACCATATATTTT. As protein: CASSQEGQGAGNTIYF.

The chain employs TRBV4-3 and TRBJ2-5, with TRBD1 as a possible D gene (6 bases). This CDR3 region has 15 residues. Germline V gene sequence: CDR1 LGHNA, CDR2 YSLEER. V was pared by 3 bases and J by 3 bases, with 14 bases between. In nucleotides, the CDR3 is TGCGCCAGCAGCCAGACAGGATCGGCAGAAGAGACCCAGTACTTC. The encoded protein is CASSQTGSAEETQYF.

The chain combines TRBV7-8 with TRBJ2-3, with unresolved D. Germline values: CDR1 SGHVS, CDR2 FQNEAQ. The V and J ends lost 5 bases and 2 bases respectively, with 5 bases between them. CDR3 size: 12 residues. Here the CDR3 DNA reads TGTGCCAGCAGCCTCTCCACAGATACGCAGTATTTT. It codes for CASSLSTDTQYF.

The CDR3 bases are TGTGCCAGCAGGTCACTAGCGGGAGGGCCGGGTGAGCAGTTCTTC. Residues: CASRSLAGGPGEQFF. This chain links TRBV5-4 with TRBJ2-1, with TRBD2 matching 13 bases. Germline CDR1 reads SGHNT; CDR2 reads YYREEE (reference sequence). This CDR3 region has 15 residues. Germline trimming cut 5 bases from V and 9 bases from J; bases unmatched to any gene: 8.

The rearrangement joins TRBV2 to TRBJ2-7; 7 bases fit TRBD1. Germline values: CDR1 SNHLY, CDR2 FYNNEI. After removal of 1 base from V and 3 bases from J, the junction contained 3 bases not matched to a gene. CDR3 length: 14 amino acids. The CDR3 loop reads CASSEGTGRYEQYF. CDR3 sequence (DNA): TGTGCCAGCAGTGAAGGGACAGGACGCTACGAGCAGTACTTC.

The genes are TRBV5-5 and TRBJ1-3; D not certain. The CDR3 runs 16 residues. V gave up 2 bases and J gave up 1 base, with 13 bases separating them. Germline V gives CDR1 SGHKS, CDR2 YYEKEE (reference sequence). CDR3 region: CASSFIGLDSGNTIYF. The CDR3 DNA follows: TGTGCCAGCAGCTTCATCGGGTTGGATTCTGGAAACACCATATATTTT.

The chain links TRBV11-3 to TRBJ2-3; D gene unclear. Per the germline V gene, CDR1 is SGHNT and CDR2 is YENEEA. The CDR3 sequence is 14 residues long. V shed 3 bases and J shed 1 base, with 8 bases lying between them. CDR3 protein: CASSFSRGTDTQYF. Here the CDR3 DNA reads TGTGCCAGCAGCTTTTCCCGGGGCACAGATACGCAGTATTTT.

This chain joins TRBV2 and TRBJ1-5; D unclear. V dropped 2 bases and J dropped 5 bases, with 10 bases sitting between them. Germline lookup yields CDR1 SNHLY and CDR2 FYNNEI. This CDR3 is built from 14 residues. The DNA of the CDR3 is TGTGCCAGCAGTGAATGGTTGGGCGATCAGCCCCAGCATTTT. This sequence encodes CASSEWLGDQPQHF. Looking up the rest from reference TRBV2 and TRBJ1-5 gives the full variable domain: EPEVTQTPSHQVTQMGQEVILRCVPISNHLYFYWYRQILGQKVEFLVSFYNNEISEKSEIFDDQFSVERPDGSNFTLKIRSTKLEDSAMYFCASSEWLGDQPQHFGDGTRLSIL.